The 28 T cell receptor beta chains listed next were all sequenced from one sample in a study of a mutant IDH1 vaccine in newly diagnosed glioma. These TCRs' antigens remain unknown. Sequencing was performed with immunoSEQ multiplex PCR; in TCRdb, only in-frame clones are kept and a portion is missing. The sample lists roughly 30,000 clones, roughly 80% occurring once. Time point here: week 47, end of study. One vaccine dose held 300 ug of mutant IDH1 20-mer peptide and came with topical imiquimod. The material sequenced was PBMCs, taken from a glioma patient whose treatment included an IDH1 peptide vaccine. The receptors stem from a young man with glioma.

The V gene is TRBV14, the J gene TRBJ2-7; no clear D. Germline CDR1 and CDR2: SGHDN and FVKESK. V dropped 2 bases and J dropped 0 bases, with 2 bases sitting between them. The CDR3 runs to 12 residues. In nucleotides, the CDR3 is TGTGCCAGCAGCCAACTCTCCTACGAGCAGTACTTC. It yields the protein CASSQLSYEQYF. Filled out from reference TRBV14 and TRBJ2-7, the complete variable domain reads EAGVTQFPSHSVIEKGQTVTLRCDPISGHDNLYWYRRVMGKEIKFLLHFVKESKQDESGMPNNRFLAERTGGTYSTLKVQPAELEDSGVYFCASSQLSYEQYFGPGTRLTVT.

The chain joins TRBV12-5 to TRBJ2-2; a possible D gene is TRBD2 (6 bases). CDR3 length equals 14 residues. Trimming removed 2 bases at V and 3 bases at J, with 7 bases between. Germline V CDR1 and CDR2: LGHNT, FRNRAP. CDR3 nucleotide sequence: TGTGCTAGTGGTTTGTCGGGGGACACCGGGGAGCTGTTTTTT. Translating it yields CASGLSGDTGELFF.

The chain combines TRBV2 with TRBJ2-4; D may be TRBD1 (5 bases). The V gene's germline CDR1 is SNHLY and CDR2 FYNNEI. CDR3 length: 15 amino acids. V shed 2 bases and J shed 8 bases, with 16 bases lying between them. CDR3 amino acids: CASSETGQDPDIQYF. The CDR3, as DNA: TGTGCCAGCAGTGAAACAGGCCAGGATCCGGACATTCAGTACTTC.

This chain joins TRBV11-2 and TRBJ2-4, with a weak D call TRBD2 (5 bases). V dropped 2 bases and J dropped 1 base, with 15 bases sitting between them. The CDR3 length is 17 residues. Germline V gene lookup returns CDR1 SGHAT and CDR2 FQNNGV. The CDR3 nucleotides read TGTGCCAGCAGCTTATCCTCCGGGATCGGTGCCAAAAACATTCAGTACTTC. As protein: CASSLSSGIGAKNIQYF.

A remark on this clone: The junction shows a germline mismatch at one end, possibly a read error. The rearrangement links TRBV29-1 to TRBJ2-5, with a weak D call TRBD2 (6 bases). The CDR3 covers 12 residues. Germline CDR1 reads SQVTM; CDR2 reads ANQGSEA. The CDR3 DNA follows: TGCAGCGTTGATCCCGACCGGGAGATCCAGTACTTC. Protein product: CSVDPDREIQYF.

The CDR3 region has the DNA TGTGCCAGCAGTTTATCGGCAGGGGGATCAGCTTTCTTT. The encoded protein is CASSLSAGGSAFF. The V and J genes are TRBV27 and TRBJ1-1; 7 bases are a match to TRBD1. The CDR3 runs 13 residues. V lost 0 bases, J lost 10 bases, and 5 bases stayed unmatched. Germline assignment: CDR1 MNHEY and CDR2 SMNVEV (reference sequence).

This clone came up once. The chain links TRBV15 to TRBJ2-1; the match to TRBD1 covers 8 bases. Looked up from germline, CDR1 is LNHNV and CDR2 is YYDKDF (reference sequence). Losses at the gene ends were 2 bases for V and 6 bases for J; bases not matched to a gene: 9. This CDR3 is built from 16 residues. The CDR3 spells CATSRPPGQGGNEQFF. The DNA of the CDR3 is TGTGCCACCAGCAGACCCCCCGGACAGGGCGGCAATGAGCAGTTCTTC.

The rearrangement uses TRBV10-3 and TRBJ1-2; 9 positions match TRBD1. The CDR3 length is 16 residues. CDR1 ENHRY and CDR2 SYGVKD come from the germline V gene. V was clipped by 2 bases and J by 2 bases; unmatched bases: 6. CDR3 sequence: CAISEPGQGNNYGYTF. For the CDR3, the DNA is TGTGCCATCAGTGAGCCGGGACAGGGCAACAACTATGGCTACACCTTC.

The chain links TRBV28 to TRBJ1-1; TRBD1 is a possible D gene (6 bases). The V end was cut by 5 bases, the J end by 7 bases, with 11 bases between. CDR1 is MDHEN and CDR2 is SYDVKM in the germline V gene. This CDR3 comprises 12 residues. CDR3 coding DNA: TGTGCCAGCAGTCCAACAGGGATTGAAGCTTTCTTT. Protein sequence: CASSPTGIEAFF.

The chain uses TRBV6-1 and TRBJ2-1; tentatively, D is TRBD2 (5 bases). This CDR3 comprises 15 residues. The germline CDR1 and CDR2 sequences are MNHNS and SASEGT. V lost 3 bases, J lost 6 bases, and 15 bases lay in between. CDR3 DNA sequence: TGTGCCAGCAGTGATTTGAAGGGAGCATTCAATGAGCAGTTCTTC. This sequence encodes CASSDLKGAFNEQFF.

This clone was observed a handful of times. V usage is TRBV7-3 and J usage is TRBJ2-1; 11 bases align to TRBD2. The CDR3 is made up of 17 amino acids. Trimming cost V 0 bases and J 5 bases; bases outside gene matches: 6. The V gene's germline CDR1 is SGHTA and CDR2 FQGTGA. The CDR3 loop is CASSLTPGLAANNEQFF. CDR3 nucleotides: TGTGCCAGCAGCTTAACTCCGGGACTAGCGGCCAACAATGAGCAGTTCTTC.

The chain links TRBV6-1 to TRBJ2-1; 7 bases map to TRBD1. V trimming: 7 bases; J trimming: 0 bases; junction bases outside the gene matches: 6. Germline loops: CDR1 MNHNS, CDR2 SASEGT. The CDR3 covers 15 residues. The CDR3 is CASKRTGHSYNEQFF. As DNA, the CDR3 is TGTGCCAGCAAGCGGACAGGCCACTCCTACAATGAGCAGTTCTTC.

The chain carries TRBV14 and TRBJ2-1, with a tentative D call TRBD2 (5 bases). Germline V gene data show CDR1 as SGHDN and CDR2 as FVKESK. The CDR3 is made up of 13 amino acids. The V end lost 4 bases, the J end lost 6 bases, and 10 bases lay between the germline ends. CDR3 in DNA: TGTGCCAGCAGCCCTCGGGGTTCCAATGAGCAGTTCTTC. Translating gives CASSPRGSNEQFF.

The chain combines TRBV2 with TRBJ2-3, with 7 bases that match TRBD1. The V gene end was trimmed by 6 bases and the J gene end by 3 bases; junction bases not matched to a gene: 6. There are 14 residues in the CDR3. CDR1 and CDR2 (germline): SNHLY, FYNNEI. The CDR3 loop is CASSTGVRTDTQYF. The DNA for the CDR3 is TGTGCCAGCAGCACAGGGGTCCGGACAGATACGCAGTATTTT.

The genes are TRBV7-2 and TRBJ2-2, with D unresolved. Germline CDR1 reads SGHTA; CDR2 reads FQGNSA. Trimming took off 1 base at V and 4 bases at J, with 16 bases between the two ends. The CDR3 consists of 17 residues. CDR3 loop: CASSLDYAQAGTGELFF. The CDR3 DNA is TGTGCCAGCAGCTTAGACTACGCCCAGGCCGGCACCGGGGAGCTGTTTTTT.

The CDR3 DNA is TGTGCCAGCAGTACGGACAGGGGAAGTAATCAGCCCCAGCATTTT. This sequence encodes CASSTDRGSNQPQHF. V gene TRBV6-1 combines with J gene TRBJ1-5, with 9 bases identical to TRBD1. The germline V gene encodes CDR1 MNHNS and CDR2 SASEGT. The CDR3 covers 15 residues. With V trimmed by 5 bases and J by 4 bases, 6 bases remained unmatched.

The chain links TRBV5-1 to TRBJ2-7; D gene uncertain. V was trimmed by 4 bases and J by 0 bases, leaving 11 bases between them. CDR3 size: 14 residues. Germline V gene lookup returns CDR1 SGHRS and CDR2 YFSETQ. The CDR3 protein is CASSQNAISYEQYF. CDR3 DNA sequence: TGCGCCAGCAGCCAAAATGCGATCTCCTACGAGCAGTACTTC. Filled out from reference TRBV5-1 and TRBJ2-7, the complete variable domain reads KAGVTQTPRYLIKTRGQQVTLSCSPISGHRSVSWYQQTPGQGLQFLFEYFSETQRNKGNFPGRFSGRQFSNSRSEMNVSTLELGDSALYLCASSQNAISYEQYFGPGTRLTVT.

This chain connects TRBV6-5 to TRBJ2-5; TRBD2 matches 11 bases. Germline CDR1 MNHEY, CDR2 SVGAGI. The trim removed 6 bases at V and 0 bases at J, leaving 3 bases unmatched. This CDR3 spans 15 amino acids. CDR3 protein: CASSLLAGDQETQYF. CDR3 coding DNA: TGTGCCAGCAGCTTACTAGCGGGGGACCAAGAGACCCAGTACTTC.

This sequence joins TRBV11-2 and TRBJ1-5; no reliable D call. The V gene's germline CDR1 is SGHAT and CDR2 FQNNGV. V was pared by 4 bases and J by 5 bases, with 9 bases between. The CDR3 covers 13 residues. This CDR3 reads CASSWDGDQPQHF. As DNA, the CDR3 is TGTGCCAGCAGCTGGGATGGGGATCAGCCCCAGCATTTT.

This clone appeared a single time. The chain is built from TRBV6-1 and TRBJ2-3; D is ambiguous. Trimming removed 4 bases at V and 1 base at J, with 9 bases between. The germline CDR1 and CDR2 sequences are MNHNS and SASEGT. The CDR3 length is 14 residues. The CDR3 loop reads CASSVGSGTDTQYF. Here the CDR3 DNA reads TGTGCCAGCAGTGTTGGCAGTGGCACAGATACGCAGTATTTT.

The rearrangement uses TRBV19 and TRBJ2-6, with D possibly TRBD1 on 6 matching bases. Germline V gene lookup returns CDR1 LNHDA and CDR2 SQIVND (reference sequence). Deletions cut 4 bases from V and 0 bases from J, with 16 bases between. The CDR3 length is 18 residues. The CDR3 protein is CASSRRRQASSGANVLTF. CDR3 in DNA: TGTGCCAGTAGTAGACGTCGACAGGCGTCCTCTGGGGCCAACGTCCTGACTTTC.

The chain employs TRBV29-1 and TRBJ1-1; D is uncertain. The CDR3 has 13 amino acids. Germline-derived CDR1 and CDR2 are SQVTM and ANQGSEA. Trimming removed 7 bases from V and 4 bases from J, with 16 bases in between. CDR3 amino acids: CSALRGSGTEAFF. The DNA for the CDR3 is TGCAGCGCCTTAAGAGGCTCCGGCACTGAAGCTTTCTTT.

The gene calls are TRBV9 and TRBJ2-7, with 10 bases that match TRBD2. With V trimmed by 3 bases and J by 1 base, 7 bases remained unmatched. Germline values: CDR1 SGDLS, CDR2 YYNGEE. This CDR3 has 16 amino acids. This CDR3 reads CASSERGTSESYEQYF. In DNA form, the CDR3 reads TGTGCCAGCAGCGAGAGAGGGACTAGCGAATCCTACGAGCAGTACTTC.

This clone has only a few counts. The chain uses TRBV5-1 and TRBJ1-1; TRBD1 matches 9 bases. Germline loops: CDR1 SGHRS, CDR2 YFSETQ. Losses at the gene ends were 2 bases for V and 4 bases for J; bases not matched to a gene: 3. The CDR3 extends over 14 amino acids. The CDR3 DNA sequence: TGCGCCAGCAGCTTCGGGACAGGGCGCACTGAAGCTTTCTTT. Protein product: CASSFGTGRTEAFF.

The chain employs TRBV7-9 and TRBJ1-1; 7 bases map to TRBD1. V shed 5 bases, J shed 7 bases, and the junction held 10 bases outside the gene matches. The CDR3 loop spans 14 amino acids. Germline CDR1 SEHNR, CDR2 FQNEAQ (reference sequence). The CDR3 spells CASSPQPGTVEAFF. The DNA for the CDR3 is TGTGCCAGCAGCCCTCAACCTGGGACAGTTGAAGCTTTCTTT. Full variable domain (outside the CDR3, taken from reference TRBV7-9 and TRBJ1-1): DTGVSQNPRHKITKRGQNVTFRCDPISEHNRLYWYRQTLGQGPEFLTYFQNEAQLEKSRLLSDRFSAERPKGSFSTLEIQRTEQGDSAMYLCASSPQPGTVEAFFGQGTRLTVV.

The J gene is TRBJ1-4, the V gene TRBV2; D uncertain. CDR1 and CDR2 from the germline V gene are SNHLY and FYNNEI. The CDR3 has 14 residues. V was trimmed by 6 bases and J by 6 bases, leaving 14 bases between them. CDR3 loop: CASSPDRGYEKLFF. The CDR3 DNA is TGTGCCAGCAGCCCCGATCGGGGATATGAAAAACTGTTTTTT.

This chain connects TRBV19 to TRBJ2-1; perhaps D is TRBD1 or TRBD2 (5 bases each). Trimming shortened V by 1 base and J by 9 bases, and 10 bases separated the two germline ends. The germline gives CDR1 LNHDA, CDR2 SQIVND (reference sequence). CDR3 length: 13 residues. CDR3 residues: CASSIGGRGEQFF. The CDR3 bases are TGTGCCAGTAGTATAGGGGGCCGGGGTGAGCAGTTCTTC.

V is TRBV6-1 and J is TRBJ1-3; weak D call: TRBD1 (5 bases). Trimming left V 2 bases short and J 8 bases short, with 16 bases between. Germline V gives CDR1 MNHNS, CDR2 SASEGT. This CDR3 region has 15 residues. CDR3 DNA sequence: TGTGCCAGCAGTGAAAGCCGGATGCGGGACGACACCATATATTTT. Encoded protein: CASSESRMRDDTIYF.